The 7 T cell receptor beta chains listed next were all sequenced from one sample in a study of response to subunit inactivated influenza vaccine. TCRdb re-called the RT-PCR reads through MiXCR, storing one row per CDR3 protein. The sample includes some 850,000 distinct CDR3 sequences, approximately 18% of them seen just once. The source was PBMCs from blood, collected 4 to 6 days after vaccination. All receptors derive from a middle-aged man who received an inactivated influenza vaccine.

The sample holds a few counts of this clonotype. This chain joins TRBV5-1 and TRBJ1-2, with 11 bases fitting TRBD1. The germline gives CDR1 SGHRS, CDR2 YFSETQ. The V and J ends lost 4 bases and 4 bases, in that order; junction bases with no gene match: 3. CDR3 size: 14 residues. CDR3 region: CASSGQGAGYGYTF. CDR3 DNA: TGCGCCAGCAGCGGACAGGGGGCGGGCTATGGCTACACCTTC.

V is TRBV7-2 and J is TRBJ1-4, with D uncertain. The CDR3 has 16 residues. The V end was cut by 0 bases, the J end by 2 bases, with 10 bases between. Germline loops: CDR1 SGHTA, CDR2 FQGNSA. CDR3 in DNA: TGTGCCAGCAGCTTAGCGTTGGGGAGCACTAATGAAAAACTGTTTTTT. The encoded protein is CASSLALGSTNEKLFF.

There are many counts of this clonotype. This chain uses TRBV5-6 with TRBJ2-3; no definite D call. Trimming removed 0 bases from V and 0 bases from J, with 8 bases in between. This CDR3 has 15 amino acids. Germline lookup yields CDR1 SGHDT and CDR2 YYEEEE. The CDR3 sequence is CASSLDWYSTDTQYF. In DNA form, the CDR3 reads TGTGCCAGCAGCTTGGATTGGTATAGCACAGATACGCAGTATTTT.

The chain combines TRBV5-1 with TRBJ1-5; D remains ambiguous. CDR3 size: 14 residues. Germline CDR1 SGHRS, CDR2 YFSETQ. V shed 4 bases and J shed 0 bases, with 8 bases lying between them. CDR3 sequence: CASSPSNSNQPQHF. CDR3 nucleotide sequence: TGCGCCAGCAGCCCAAGCAATAGCAATCAGCCCCAGCATTTT.

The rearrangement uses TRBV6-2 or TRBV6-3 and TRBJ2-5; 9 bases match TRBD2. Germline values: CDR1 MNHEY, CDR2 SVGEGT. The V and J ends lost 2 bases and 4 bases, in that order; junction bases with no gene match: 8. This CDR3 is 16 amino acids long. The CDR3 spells CASSYGLARLGETQYF. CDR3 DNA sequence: TGTGCCAGCAGTTACGGACTAGCGAGGTTGGGAGAGACCCAGTACTTC.

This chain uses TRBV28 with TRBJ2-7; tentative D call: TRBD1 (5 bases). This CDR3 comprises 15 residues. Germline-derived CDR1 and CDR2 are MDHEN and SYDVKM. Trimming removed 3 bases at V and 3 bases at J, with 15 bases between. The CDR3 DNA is TGTGCCAGCAGTTTTGGCGGACCAGGGAACTACGAGCAGTACTTC. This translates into CASSFGGPGNYEQYF.

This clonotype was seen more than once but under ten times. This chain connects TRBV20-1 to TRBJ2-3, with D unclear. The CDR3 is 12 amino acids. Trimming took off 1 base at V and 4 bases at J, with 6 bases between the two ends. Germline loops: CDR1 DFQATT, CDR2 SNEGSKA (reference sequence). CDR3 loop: CSARAPPDTQYF. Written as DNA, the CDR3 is TGCAGTGCTAGAGCACCGCCAGATACGCAGTATTTT.